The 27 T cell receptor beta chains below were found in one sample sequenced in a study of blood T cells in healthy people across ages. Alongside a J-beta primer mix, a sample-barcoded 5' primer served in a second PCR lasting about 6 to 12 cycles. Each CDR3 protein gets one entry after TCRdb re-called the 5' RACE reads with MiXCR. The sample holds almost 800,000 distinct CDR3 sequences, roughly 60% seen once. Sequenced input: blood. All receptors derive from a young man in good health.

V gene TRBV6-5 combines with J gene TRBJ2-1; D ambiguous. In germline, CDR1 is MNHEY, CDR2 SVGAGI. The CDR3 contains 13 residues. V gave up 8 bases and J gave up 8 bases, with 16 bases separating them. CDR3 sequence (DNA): TGTGCCAGCCGAGAGTCCGAGTACGATGAGCAGTTCTTC. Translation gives CASRESEYDEQFF.

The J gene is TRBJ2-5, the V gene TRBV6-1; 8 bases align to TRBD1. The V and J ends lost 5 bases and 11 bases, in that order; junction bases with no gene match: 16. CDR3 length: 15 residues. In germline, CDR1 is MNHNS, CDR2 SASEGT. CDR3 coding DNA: TGTGCCAGCAGTTCGTTACCAGGGGGCGGGTTGGAGCAGTACTTC. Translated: CASSSLPGGGLEQYF.

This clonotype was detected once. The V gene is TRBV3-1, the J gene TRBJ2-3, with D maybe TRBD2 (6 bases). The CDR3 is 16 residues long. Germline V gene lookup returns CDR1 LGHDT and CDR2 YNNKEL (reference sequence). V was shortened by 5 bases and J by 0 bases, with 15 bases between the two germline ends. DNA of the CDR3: TGTGCCAGCAGCTTCCGCCGTCGGGGGAGCACAGATACGCAGTATTTT. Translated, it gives CASSFRRRGSTDTQYF.

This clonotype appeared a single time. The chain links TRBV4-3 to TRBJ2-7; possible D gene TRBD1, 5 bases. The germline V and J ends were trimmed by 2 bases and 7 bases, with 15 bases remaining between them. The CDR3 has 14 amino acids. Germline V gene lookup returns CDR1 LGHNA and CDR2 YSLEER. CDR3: CASSQTIRVGEQYF. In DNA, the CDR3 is TGCGCCAGCAGCCAAACAATCAGGGTCGGGGAGCAGTACTTC.

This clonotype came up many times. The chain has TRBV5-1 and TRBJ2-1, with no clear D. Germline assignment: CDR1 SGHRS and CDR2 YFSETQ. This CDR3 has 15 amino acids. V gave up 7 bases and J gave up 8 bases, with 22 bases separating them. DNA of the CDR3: TGCGCCAGCGCCGTCCAAATCGCTGGCCGCCATGAGCAGTTCTTC. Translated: CASAVQIAGRHEQFF.

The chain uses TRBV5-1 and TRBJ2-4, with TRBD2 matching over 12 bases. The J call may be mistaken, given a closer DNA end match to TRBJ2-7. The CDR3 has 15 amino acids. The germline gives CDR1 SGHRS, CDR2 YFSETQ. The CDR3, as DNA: TGCGCCAGCAGCTCGACTAGCGGGGGCCATTACGAGCAGTACTTC. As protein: CASSSTSGGHYEQYF.

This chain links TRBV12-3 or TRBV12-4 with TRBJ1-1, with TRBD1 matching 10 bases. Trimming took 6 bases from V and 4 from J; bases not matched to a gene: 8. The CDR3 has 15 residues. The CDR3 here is CASSYDRGRSTEAFF. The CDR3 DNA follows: TGTGCCAGCAGCTATGACAGGGGGCGATCCACTGAAGCTTTCTTT.

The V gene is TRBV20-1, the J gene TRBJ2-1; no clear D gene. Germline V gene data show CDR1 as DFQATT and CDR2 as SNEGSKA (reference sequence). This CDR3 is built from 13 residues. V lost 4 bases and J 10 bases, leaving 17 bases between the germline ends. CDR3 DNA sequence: TGCAGTGCTAACTCTAATGCGGTTGGGGAGCAGTTCTTC. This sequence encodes CSANSNAVGEQFF.

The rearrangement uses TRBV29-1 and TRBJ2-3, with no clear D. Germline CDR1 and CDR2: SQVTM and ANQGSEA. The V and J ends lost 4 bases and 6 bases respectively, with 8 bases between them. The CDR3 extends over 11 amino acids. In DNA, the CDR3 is TGCAGCGTTGTGTTTTCTGATACGCAGTATTTT. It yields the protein CSVVFSDTQYF.

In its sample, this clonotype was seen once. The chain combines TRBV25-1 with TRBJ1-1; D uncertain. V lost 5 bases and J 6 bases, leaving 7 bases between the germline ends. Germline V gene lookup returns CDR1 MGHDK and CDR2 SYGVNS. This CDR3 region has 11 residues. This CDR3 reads CASSPPAEAFF. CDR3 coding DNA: TGTGCCAGCAGTCCCCCGGCTGAAGCTTTCTTT.

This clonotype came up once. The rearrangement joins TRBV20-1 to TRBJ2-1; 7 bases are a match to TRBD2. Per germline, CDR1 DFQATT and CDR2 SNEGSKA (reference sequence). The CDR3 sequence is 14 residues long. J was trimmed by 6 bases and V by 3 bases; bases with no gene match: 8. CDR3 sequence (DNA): TGCAGTGCTAGCGATGCGGGAGAGGGCAATGAGCAGTTCTTC. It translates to CSASDAGEGNEQFF.

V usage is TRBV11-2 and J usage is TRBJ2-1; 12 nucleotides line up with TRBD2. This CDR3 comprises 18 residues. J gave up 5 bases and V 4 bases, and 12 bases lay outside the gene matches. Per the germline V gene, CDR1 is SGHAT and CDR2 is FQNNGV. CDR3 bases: TGTGCCAGCAGCTCTACACGCCCAACTAGCGGGGGGCACAATGAGCAGTTCTTC. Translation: CASSSTRPTSGGHNEQFF.

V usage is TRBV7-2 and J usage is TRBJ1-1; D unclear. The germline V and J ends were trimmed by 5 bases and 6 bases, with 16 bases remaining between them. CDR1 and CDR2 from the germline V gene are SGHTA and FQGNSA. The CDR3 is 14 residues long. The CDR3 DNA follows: TGTGCCAGCAGCCTAGGGTACGTAAGCGCTGAAGCTTTCTTT. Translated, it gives CASSLGYVSAEAFF.

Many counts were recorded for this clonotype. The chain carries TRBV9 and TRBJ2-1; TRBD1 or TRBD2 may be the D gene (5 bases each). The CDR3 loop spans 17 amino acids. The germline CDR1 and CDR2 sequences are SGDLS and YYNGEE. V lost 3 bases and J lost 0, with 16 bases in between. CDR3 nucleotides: TGTGCCAGCAGCGGGGACCGTCTGATGTCCTCCTACAATGAGCAGTTCTTC. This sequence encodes CASSGDRLMSSYNEQFF.

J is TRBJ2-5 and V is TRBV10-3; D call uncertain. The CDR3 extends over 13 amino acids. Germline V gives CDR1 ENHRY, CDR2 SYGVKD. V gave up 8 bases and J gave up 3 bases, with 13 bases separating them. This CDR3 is CAIGGHSKETQYF. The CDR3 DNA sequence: TGTGCCATCGGTGGTCACTCAAAAGAGACCCAGTACTTC.

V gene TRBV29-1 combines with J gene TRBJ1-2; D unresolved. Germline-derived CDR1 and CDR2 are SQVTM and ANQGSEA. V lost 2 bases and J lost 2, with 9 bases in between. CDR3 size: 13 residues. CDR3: CSVERPVNYGYTF. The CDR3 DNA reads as TGCAGCGTTGAACGGCCCGTGAACTATGGCTACACCTTC.

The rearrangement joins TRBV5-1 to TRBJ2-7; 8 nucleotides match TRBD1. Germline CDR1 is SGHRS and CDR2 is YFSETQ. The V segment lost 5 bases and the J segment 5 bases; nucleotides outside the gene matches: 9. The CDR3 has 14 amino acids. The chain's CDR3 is CASRETGDTHEQYF. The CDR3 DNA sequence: TGCGCCAGCAGGGAGACAGGGGATACCCACGAGCAGTACTTC.

CDR3 coding DNA: TGTGCCAGCAGGTCGATGGGACAGGGGGGCTACACCTTC. It yields the protein CASRSMGQGGYTF. V gene TRBV5-5 combines with J gene TRBJ1-2, with 10 bases identical to TRBD1. CDR1 is SGHKS and CDR2 is YYEKEE in the germline V gene (reference sequence). V shed 5 bases, J shed 8 bases, and the junction held 6 bases outside the gene matches. This CDR3 comprises 13 residues.

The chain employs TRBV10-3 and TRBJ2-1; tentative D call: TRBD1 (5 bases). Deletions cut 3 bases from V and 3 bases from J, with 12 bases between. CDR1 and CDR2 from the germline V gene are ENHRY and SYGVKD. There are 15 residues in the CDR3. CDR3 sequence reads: CAISDQGPVYNEQFF. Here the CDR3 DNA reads TGTGCCATCAGTGACCAGGGTCCGGTCTACAATGAGCAGTTCTTC.

The CDR3 protein is CASSGSSSGGLEQYF. The CDR3 DNA reads TGTGCCAGCAGTGGAAGTTCTAGCGGGGGGCTCGAGCAGTACTTC. J is TRBJ2-5 and V is TRBV27; 11 bases align to TRBD2. The closer fit of TRBJ2-7 to the DNA end suggests the J call may be wrong. CDR3 size: 15 residues. Germline-derived CDR1 and CDR2 are MNHEY and SMNVEV (reference sequence).

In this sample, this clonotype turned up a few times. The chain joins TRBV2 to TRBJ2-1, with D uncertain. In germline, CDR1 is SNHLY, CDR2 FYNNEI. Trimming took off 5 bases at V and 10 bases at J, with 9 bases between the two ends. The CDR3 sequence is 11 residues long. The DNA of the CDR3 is TGTGCCAGCAGTCTCCCCCGGGAGCAGTTCTTC. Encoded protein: CASSLPREQFF.

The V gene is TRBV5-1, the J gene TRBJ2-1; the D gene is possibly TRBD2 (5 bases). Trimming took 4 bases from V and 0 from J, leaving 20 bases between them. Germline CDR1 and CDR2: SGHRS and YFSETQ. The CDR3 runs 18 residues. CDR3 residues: CASSLAPKQFSSYNEQFF. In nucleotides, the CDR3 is TGCGCCAGCAGCCTAGCCCCAAAACAGTTTAGCTCCTACAATGAGCAGTTCTTC.

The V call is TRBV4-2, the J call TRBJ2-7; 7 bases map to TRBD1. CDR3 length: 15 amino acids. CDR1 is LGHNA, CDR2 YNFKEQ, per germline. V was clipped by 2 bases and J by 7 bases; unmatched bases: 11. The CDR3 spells CASSQYATGLREQYF. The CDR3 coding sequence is TGTGCCAGCAGCCAATATGCGACAGGGTTGCGGGAGCAGTACTTC.

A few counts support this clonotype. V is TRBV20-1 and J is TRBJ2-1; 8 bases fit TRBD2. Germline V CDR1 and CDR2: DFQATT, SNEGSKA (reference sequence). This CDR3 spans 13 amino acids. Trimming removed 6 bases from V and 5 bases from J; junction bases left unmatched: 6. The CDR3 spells CSAGGLADNEQFF. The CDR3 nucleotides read TGCAGTGCGGGCGGACTAGCTGACAATGAGCAGTTCTTC.

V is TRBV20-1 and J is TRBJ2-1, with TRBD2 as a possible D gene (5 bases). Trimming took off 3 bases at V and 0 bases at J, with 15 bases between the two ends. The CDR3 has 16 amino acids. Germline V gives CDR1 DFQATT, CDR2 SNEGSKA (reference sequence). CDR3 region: CSASSERSGSYNEQFF. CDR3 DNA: TGCAGTGCTAGTTCTGAGCGGTCCGGCTCCTACAATGAGCAGTTCTTC.

DNA of the CDR3: TGTGCCAGCAGCCAAGATTTAGCGGGGGGACTGGGTTCAGAGACCCAGTACTTC. Its protein is CASSQDLAGGLGSETQYF. V gene TRBV4-2 combines with J gene TRBJ2-5; 10 bases align to TRBD2. V was pared by 0 bases and J by 4 bases, with 11 bases of the junction left unmatched. The V gene's germline CDR1 is LGHNA and CDR2 YNFKEQ. The CDR3 contains 18 residues.

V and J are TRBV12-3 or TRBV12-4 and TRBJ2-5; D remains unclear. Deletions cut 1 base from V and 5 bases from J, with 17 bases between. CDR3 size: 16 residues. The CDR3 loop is CASSLGGSNLAETQYF. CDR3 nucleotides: TGTGCCAGCAGTTTAGGCGGTAGCAACCTCGCGGAGACCCAGTACTTC.